The 27 T cell receptor beta chains presented below share a single source sample, sequenced in a study of control samples from healthy donors and cancer patients (dated by TCRdb to 2018 to 2020). Library creation used the immunoSEQ multiplex PCR assay. TCRdb stores this immuneACCESS table with in-frame sequences only. Part of the clones is absent; in the studies checked, under half of the shortfall reflects unresolved V genes, and no reason is known for the rest. In all, the sample holds more than 95,000 clones, and about nine tenths of those were seen once. The ten largest clones represent 7% to 10% of the sample. Sequencing input: blood. The receptor source for this set is a man aged 35 to 55 in good health.

This rearrangement joins TRBV11-1 to TRBJ1-2; 9 nucleotides align to TRBD1. This CDR3 is built from 13 residues. CDR1 is SGHAT, CDR2 FQDESV, per germline (reference sequence). J was trimmed by 6 bases and V by 2 bases; bases with no gene match: 1. CDR3 in amino acids: CASSLRTGDGYTF. CDR3 DNA sequence: TGTGCCAGCAGCTTAAGGACAGGGGATGGCTACACCTTC.

The J gene is TRBJ2-2, the V gene TRBV29-1; 7 nucleotides line up with TRBD1. Germline V gives CDR1 SQVTM, CDR2 ANQGSEA. The length of the CDR3 is 15 residues. J gave up 3 bases and V 3 bases, and 7 bases lay outside the gene matches. CDR3 protein: CSVELDRSYTGELFF. The CDR3 DNA sequence: TGCAGCGTTGAGTTGGACAGGTCCTACACCGGGGAGCTGTTTTTT.

The chain joins TRBV20-1 to TRBJ1-3; D is unresolved. This CDR3 is 14 amino acids long. Germline values: CDR1 DFQATT, CDR2 SNEGSKA (reference sequence). The germline V and J ends were trimmed by 3 bases and 8 bases, with 17 bases remaining between them. CDR3: CSASAGPLGYTIYF. In DNA form, the CDR3 reads TGCAGTGCTAGTGCCGGGCCGTTGGGATACACCATATATTTT.

The CDR3 sequence is CASGPGNAGANVLTF. CDR3 sequence (DNA): TGTGCTAGTGGCCCGGGAAACGCCGGGGCCAACGTCCTGACTTTC. The rearrangement uses TRBV12-5 and TRBJ2-6; D is perhaps TRBD2 (5 bases). The V end lost 6 bases, the J end lost 4 bases, and 13 bases lay between the germline ends. CDR3 length: 15 residues. CDR1 is LGHNT, CDR2 FRNRAP, per germline.

Written as DNA, the CDR3 is TGCGCCAGCAGCCAAGTGTCAGGGAAGGGGAACATTCAGTACTTC. This encodes CASSQVSGKGNIQYF. The V call is TRBV4-1, the J call TRBJ2-4; D possibly corresponds to TRBD1 (5 bases). The CDR3 loop spans 15 amino acids. V dropped 1 base and J dropped 7 bases, with 14 bases sitting between them. CDR1 and CDR2 from the germline V gene are MGHRA and YSYEKL.

The V and J genes are TRBV19 and TRBJ2-7; D not resolved. The CDR3 runs to 13 residues. V was pared by 1 base and J by 3 bases, with 7 bases between. The germline V gene encodes CDR1 LNHDA and CDR2 SQIVND (reference sequence). The CDR3 nucleotides are TGTGCCAGTAGTATAGGGGCGGTCTACGAGCAGTACTTC. It codes for CASSIGAVYEQYF.

The chain has TRBV9 and TRBJ2-5; D call uncertain. The CDR3 totals 16 residues. Trimming left V 4 bases short and J 1 base short, with 17 bases between. Germline V gene lookup returns CDR1 SGDLS and CDR2 YYNGEE. The CDR3 bases are TGTGCCAGCAGCCTCTCCGCGGAGCGATTCCAAGAGACCCAGTACTTC. This translates into CASSLSAERFQETQYF. Full variable domain (missing parts from reference TRBV9 and TRBJ2-5): DSGVTQTPKHLITATGQRVTLRCSPRSGDLSVYWYQQSLDQGLQFLIQYYNGEERAKGNILERFSAQQFPDLHSELNLSSLELGDSALYFCASSLSAERFQETQYFGPGTRLLVL.

The V gene is TRBV15, the J gene TRBJ1-6; perhaps TRBD1 as D (6 bases). Germline CDR1 is LNHNV and CDR2 is YYDKDF (reference sequence). The V and J ends lost 2 bases and 9 bases respectively, with 20 bases between them. The CDR3 contains 17 residues. CDR3 loop: CATSRPLQGSKGSPLHF. The DNA for the CDR3 is TGTGCCACCAGCAGACCTCTACAGGGCTCTAAAGGTTCACCCCTCCACTTT. Together with reference TRBV15 and TRBJ1-6, the CDR3 gives the full variable domain: DAMVIQNPRYQVTQFGKPVTLSCSQTLNHNVMYWYQQKSSQAPKLLFHYYDKDFNNEADTPDNFQSRRPNTSFCFLDIRSPGLGDTAMYLCATSRPLQGSKGSPLHFGNGTRLTVT.

The chain joins TRBV5-1 to TRBJ1-3; 8 bases are shared with TRBD1. The J segment lost 0 bases and the V segment lost 4 bases, leaving 3 bases of the junction unmatched. The V gene's germline CDR1 is SGHRS and CDR2 YFSETQ. The CDR3 totals 15 residues. In DNA, the CDR3 is TGCGCCAGCAGCGGACAGGGCAGCTCTGGAAACACCATATATTTT. Translation: CASSGQGSSGNTIYF.

V is TRBV30 and J is TRBJ1-2; no clear D gene. The CDR3 runs to 12 residues. The germline V gene encodes CDR1 GTSNPN and CDR2 SVGIG (reference sequence). The V end was cut by 5 bases, the J end by 6 bases, with 13 bases between. DNA for the CDR3: TGTGCCTGGGGACGGAGCTCGCATGGCTACACCTTC. This translates into CAWGRSSHGYTF.

V is TRBV9 and J is TRBJ1-3, with no clear D. The germline V gene has CDR1 SGDLS and CDR2 YYNGEE. The CDR3 has 16 amino acids. Trimming cost V 4 bases and J 2 bases, with 16 bases left between them. CDR3 region: CASSTQVYGAGNTIYF. The CDR3 DNA sequence: TGTGCCAGCAGCACCCAGGTGTATGGGGCTGGAAACACCATATATTTT.

The rearrangement uses TRBV9 and TRBJ2-3; TRBD1 matches at 7 bases. V shed 3 bases, J shed 2 bases, and the junction held 3 bases outside the gene matches. CDR1 is SGDLS and CDR2 is YYNGEE in the germline V gene. This CDR3 spans 14 amino acids. CDR3 amino acids: CASSADRSTDTQYF. In DNA, the CDR3 is TGTGCCAGCAGCGCGGACAGGTCCACAGATACGCAGTATTTT.

V gene TRBV9 combines with J gene TRBJ1-2; perhaps TRBD1 as D (5 bases). V was pared by 3 bases and J by 8 bases, with 14 bases between. Per the germline V gene, CDR1 is SGDLS and CDR2 is YYNGEE. The CDR3 has 13 amino acids. In nucleotides, the CDR3 is TGTGCCAGCAGCGGGGACGGAGGGCAGGGCTACACCTTC. Translation: CASSGDGGQGYTF.

The rearrangement links TRBV25-1 to TRBJ2-5, with TRBD1 as a possible D gene (6 bases). V lost 6 bases and J 1 base, leaving 12 bases between the germline ends. CDR1 is MGHDK and CDR2 is SYGVNS in the germline V gene. The CDR3 length is 14 residues. The CDR3 spells CASRSRTAQETQYF. The CDR3 coding sequence is TGTGCCAGCAGATCTCGGACAGCCCAAGAGACCCAGTACTTC.

V gene TRBV27 combines with J gene TRBJ2-7; D remains unclear. This CDR3 is built from 13 residues. V was cut by 2 bases and J by 6 bases, with 11 bases left in between. The germline CDR1 and CDR2 sequences are MNHEY and SMNVEV (reference sequence). The CDR3 is CASSLLGLGEQYF. CDR3 coding DNA: TGTGCCAGCAGTTTACTGGGTCTCGGCGAGCAGTACTTC.

The V gene is TRBV30, the J gene TRBJ1-4, with 8 bases aligning to TRBD1. V lost 2 bases, J lost 8 bases, and 7 bases stayed unmatched. This CDR3 contains 14 residues. Germline V CDR1 and CDR2: GTSNPN, SVGIG (reference sequence). CDR3 coding DNA: TGTGCCTGGAGTCCAGGGGGCCCGGGGGAAAAACTGTTTTTT. Its protein product is CAWSPGGPGEKLFF.

The rearrangement links TRBV6-6 to TRBJ2-2; no reliable D call. The CDR3 spans 15 residues. V dropped 0 bases and J dropped 0 bases, with 5 bases sitting between them. Germline CDR1 is MNHNY and CDR2 is SVGAGI (reference sequence). The CDR3 here is CASSYSRANTGELFF. The CDR3 DNA is TGTGCCAGCAGTTACTCCAGAGCGAACACCGGGGAGCTGTTTTTT.

This clone was recorded once. J is TRBJ2-7 and V is TRBV27; TRBD1 aligns across 11 bases. This CDR3 spans 12 amino acids. Germline values: CDR1 MNHEY, CDR2 SMNVEV (reference sequence). V lost 8 bases and J lost 8; bases outside the gene matches: 5. In DNA form, the CDR3 reads TGTGCCAGCGGACAGGGGGCTACGCAGCAGTACTTC. It is translated as CASGQGATQQYF.

The V and J genes are TRBV6-2 or TRBV6-3 and TRBJ1-5; possibly TRBD1 for D (5 bases). Germline loops: CDR1 MNHEY, CDR2 SVGEGT. The V end lost 4 bases, the J end lost 0 bases, and 7 bases lay between the germline ends. The CDR3 extends over 14 amino acids. Here the CDR3 DNA reads TGTGCCAGCAGTTCAGGGTATAGCAATCAGCCCCAGCATTTT. Protein sequence: CASSSGYSNQPQHF.

This rearrangement joins TRBV2 to TRBJ2-3; 9 bases are shared with TRBD2. The CDR3 length is 15 residues. CDR1 is SNHLY, CDR2 FYNNEI, per germline. The ends lost 5 bases at V and 10 bases at J; junction bases unmatched: 13. CDR3: CASSMQAGGLQSQYF. CDR3 sequence (DNA): TGTGCCAGCAGTATGCAGGCGGGGGGGCTTCAGTCGCAGTATTTT.

Points on this clone: This specimen includes other DNA sequences encoding the same CDR3. J is TRBJ1-1 and V is TRBV5-1; 11 bases are shared with TRBD1. V lost 5 bases to trimming and J lost 4 bases; unmatched junction nucleotides: 10. In germline, CDR1 is SGHRS, CDR2 YFSETQ. The CDR3 sequence is 16 residues long. The CDR3 DNA follows: TGCGCCAGCAGTCCGGGACAGGGGGGGGAGGGCACTGAAGCTTTCTTT. Amino acid sequence: CASSPGQGGEGTEAFF.

This chain joins TRBV21-1 and TRBJ2-4; the listed D gene, TRBD2, was not tested against the DNA. TRBV21-1 counts as a pseudogene. The CDR3 runs to 15 residues. CDR3 protein: CASSTMRGGRYIQYF. CDR3 bases: TGTGCCAGCAGCACCATGCGGGGGGGCCGGTACATTCAGTACTTC.

V is TRBV7-6 and J is TRBJ2-1; D not certain. The CDR3 spans 12 residues. V was cut by 2 bases and J by 5 bases, with 4 bases left in between. Per germline, CDR1 SGHVS and CDR2 FNYEAQ. The CDR3 region is CASSLTDNEQFF. CDR3 nucleotide sequence: TGTGCCAGCAGCTTAACGGACAATGAGCAGTTCTTC.

The chain combines TRBV19 with TRBJ1-5; no clear D gene. Germline-derived CDR1 and CDR2 are LNHDA and SQIVND (reference sequence). This CDR3 has 16 residues. V was trimmed by 6 bases and J by 5 bases, leaving 20 bases between them. CDR3 coding DNA: TGTGCCAGTAGCCCAATCCCCTTAGGGTTGGATCAGCCCCAGCATTTT. Translating it yields CASSPIPLGLDQPQHF. The variable domain in full, completed from reference TRBV19 and TRBJ1-5, reads DGGITQSPKYLFRKEGQNVTLSCEQNLNHDAMYWYRQDPGQGLRLIYYSQIVNDFQKGDIAEGYSVSREKKESFPLTVTSAQKNPTAFYLCASSPIPLGLDQPQHFGDGTRLSIL.

The chain recombines TRBV6-5 with TRBJ1-4, with D unclear. Germline lookup yields CDR1 MNHEY and CDR2 SVGAGI. The V and J ends lost 4 bases and 7 bases respectively, with 13 bases between them. The CDR3 is made up of 14 amino acids. The DNA for the CDR3 is TGTGCCAGCAGTTTGAAGGGCCTCGGTGAAAAACTGTTTTTT. Protein sequence: CASSLKGLGEKLFF.

The chain combines TRBV5-4 with TRBJ1-3, with 8 bases lining up with TRBD1. CDR1 and CDR2 (germline): SGHNT, YYREEE (reference sequence). CDR3 length: 16 residues. Germline trimming cut 4 bases from V and 0 bases from J; bases unmatched to any gene: 6. CDR3 loop: CASSLGQDPSGNTIYF. The CDR3 DNA is TGTGCCAGCAGCCTGGGACAGGACCCCTCTGGAAACACCATATATTTT.

This clone is medium-sized. The chain links TRBV7-2 to TRBJ2-7; D is unclear. Per germline, CDR1 SGHTA and CDR2 FQGNSA. The CDR3 sequence is 10 residues long. Trimming removed 6 bases at V and 9 bases at J, with 9 bases between. CDR3 amino acids: CASRPKWQYF. DNA of the CDR3: TGTGCCAGCAGGCCTAAGTGGCAGTACTTC. The full variable domain, in which reference TRBV7-2 and TRBJ2-7 provide the parts outside the CDR3, is GAGVSQSPSNKVTEKGKDVELRCDPISGHTALYWYRQSLGQGLEFLIYFQGNSAPDKSGLPSDRFSAERTGGSVSTLTIQRTQQEDSAVYLCASRPKWQYFGPGTRLTVT.